This TCR beta chain was profiled in a study of T cell changes during pregnancy in multiple sclerosis. With 0 bases removed from V and 0 bases from J, the gap between germline ends came to 10 bases. Per the germline V gene, CDR1 is ENHRY and CDR2 is SYGVKD. There are 16 residues in the CDR3. This table comes from immunoSEQ multiplex PCR, and its TCRdb copy is limited to in-frame clones, with some not included. The profile shows 49,000 or so clones, roughly 93% of them singletons. Sequences were derived from CD4+ T cells from peripheral blood mononuclear cells, sampled in the second trimester of pregnancy. The sequence was obtained from a female donor in good health, enrolled as a control in a pregnancy study. J is TRBJ2-3 and V is TRBV10-3, with a tentative D call TRBD1 (6 bases). CDR3 sequence (DNA): TGTGCCATCAGTGAGTCACGACAGGTTAGCACAGATACGCAGTATTTT. This encodes CAISESRQVSTDTQYF.